These 19 T cell receptor beta chains were all obtained from the same sample, sequenced in a study of shared T cell receptors in the human thymus. TCRdb keeps only in-frame clones here, not all; method: immunoSEQ multiplex PCR. Seen here are some 660,000 clones, more than 70% observed once, and the top ten hold roughly 0.0086%. Separately, the same data were catalogued under a study of human thymus T cells.

The sample comprised thymocytes. Receptors were obtained from a boy under three years old with a congenital heart defect.

The count of this clone is one. The chain has TRBV30 and TRBJ1-4; D call uncertain. From germline, CDR1 is GTSNPN and CDR2 SVGIG (reference sequence). The V gene lost 0 bases and the J gene lost 9 bases, with 17 bases spanning the gap. CDR3 size: 15 residues. DNA of the CDR3: TGTGCCTGGAGTGTATCAGAGAGTGGGCCCCAAAAACTGTTTTTT. This encodes CAWSVSESGPQKLFF.

The chain has TRBV27 and TRBJ2-7; 7 positions match TRBD1. This CDR3 has 15 amino acids. The junction had 6 bases not matched to a gene; V was cut back by 3 bases and J by 1 base. Germline-derived CDR1 and CDR2 are MNHEY and SMNVEV (reference sequence). This chain's CDR3 is CASSFEGGESYEQYF. CDR3 DNA: TGTGCCAGCAGTTTCGAAGGGGGCGAATCCTACGAGCAGTACTTC.

The V call is TRBV6-5, the J call TRBJ1-2; 7 positions agree with TRBD1. Germline CDR1 reads MNHEY; CDR2 reads SVGAGI. V trimming: 7 bases; J trimming: 7 bases; junction bases outside the gene matches: 9. The CDR3 is 13 amino acids. This CDR3 reads CASTHRGLPGYTF. For the CDR3, the DNA is TGTGCCAGCACCCACAGGGGATTGCCTGGCTACACCTTC.

This clone was seen only a few times. The chain has TRBV4-3 and TRBJ2-7; 7 bases are a match to TRBD1. The CDR3 has 15 amino acids. The J segment lost 3 bases and the V segment lost 2 bases, leaving 7 bases of the junction unmatched. The germline V gene encodes CDR1 LGHNA and CDR2 YSLEER. DNA of the CDR3: TGCGCCAGCAGCCAAAGAACAGGGGTGAGCTACGAGCAGTACTTC. This sequence encodes CASSQRTGVSYEQYF.

The V gene is TRBV5-1, the J gene TRBJ1-2; D unclear. This CDR3 is 15 amino acids long. Trimming shortened V by 9 bases and J by 1 base, and 19 bases separated the two germline ends. Per germline, CDR1 SGHRS and CDR2 YFSETQ. CDR3 residues: CATRLIGSNNYGYTF. CDR3 bases: TGCGCCACCCGCCTGATTGGTTCTAATAACTATGGCTACACCTTC.

The chain joins TRBV28 to TRBJ1-1; 8 bases line up with TRBD1. The germline gives CDR1 MDHEN, CDR2 SYDVKM. J was trimmed by 4 bases and V by 3 bases; bases with no gene match: 13. The CDR3 contains 17 residues. The CDR3 DNA reads TGTGCCAGCAGTTTGGGAGGAGAGACAGGGGATGTCACTGAAGCTTTCTTT. Encoded protein: CASSLGGETGDVTEAFF.

This sequence joins TRBV27 and TRBJ2-3; D may be TRBD1 (5 bases). Per germline, CDR1 MNHEY and CDR2 SMNVEV (reference sequence). There are 14 residues in the CDR3. Trimming took off 2 bases at V and 6 bases at J, with 12 bases between the two ends. The CDR3 spells CASSLTRQMDTQYF. The CDR3, as DNA: TGTGCCAGCAGTTTAACCCGACAGATGGATACGCAGTATTTT.

The CDR3 sequence: CASSVPVGGWSADYGYTF. CDR3 in DNA: TGTGCCAGCAGTGTCCCTGTAGGCGGGTGGTCTGCAGACTATGGCTACACCTTC. V is TRBV5-6 and J is TRBJ1-2; no clear D gene. V lost 5 bases to trimming and J lost 3 bases, with 26 bases between them. Germline V gene data show CDR1 as SGHDT and CDR2 as YYEEEE. This CDR3 comprises 18 residues.

This sequence joins TRBV28 and TRBJ2-3; TRBD2 agrees at 9 bases. The CDR3 spans 16 residues. Germline CDR1 MDHEN, CDR2 SYDVKM. J lost 5 bases, V lost 5 bases, and 11 bases had no gene match. CDR3 loop: CASSGRVAGEVDTQYF. CDR3 in DNA: TGTGCCAGCAGTGGTAGGGTAGCGGGAGAGGTAGATACGCAGTATTTT.

This chain uses TRBV27 with TRBJ2-5, with 7 nucleotides matching TRBD2. The germline gives CDR1 MNHEY, CDR2 SMNVEV (reference sequence). V was clipped by 3 bases and J by 5 bases; unmatched bases: 9. CDR3 length: 15 residues. The CDR3 coding sequence is TGTGCCAGCAGTTTGGGGGGGACTGGTCAGGAGACCCAGTACTTC. This gives the protein CASSLGGTGQETQYF.

This clone appeared a single time. This chain's CDR3 is CASSLVGTENSPLHF. Written as DNA, the CDR3 is TGTGCCAGCAGCTTAGTAGGGACAGAAAATTCACCCCTCCACTTT. The chain has TRBV13 and TRBJ1-6, with 7 bases matching TRBD1. There are 15 residues in the CDR3. V lost 1 base to trimming and J lost 7 bases; unmatched junction nucleotides: 4. Germline CDR1 PRHDT, CDR2 FYEKMQ (reference sequence).

The chain is built from TRBV6-5 and TRBJ1-1; D gene uncertain. Germline assignment: CDR1 MNHEY and CDR2 SVGAGI. V lost 5 bases, J lost 1 base, and 8 bases lay in between. The CDR3 spans 13 residues. CDR3 DNA: TGTGCCAGCAGTAAAGAGGGGAACACTGAAGCTTTCTTT. Its protein product is CASSKEGNTEAFF.

This sequence joins TRBV30 and TRBJ1-1; TRBD1 agrees at 7 bases. Germline values: CDR1 GTSNPN, CDR2 SVGIG (reference sequence). The CDR3 covers 17 residues. V lost 1 base and J lost 0; bases outside the gene matches: 11. The CDR3: CAWSAPRAGGLNTEAFF. The CDR3 DNA reads TGTGCCTGGAGTGCCCCTAGGGCAGGGGGACTGAACACTGAAGCTTTCTTT.

The gene calls are TRBV4-3 and TRBJ2-7; D possibly corresponds to TRBD1 (6 bases). The CDR3 loop spans 12 amino acids. Per germline, CDR1 LGHNA and CDR2 YSLEER. Trimming took 4 bases from V and 4 from J, leaving 8 bases between them. CDR3 in DNA: TGCGCCAGCAGCCCCAGGGGTTACGAGCAGTACTTC. Protein: CASSPRGYEQYF.

The chain joins TRBV28 to TRBJ1-1, with 9 positions matching TRBD1. The CDR3 has 15 residues. Trimming cost V 4 bases and J 6 bases; bases outside gene matches: 9. Germline V lookup: CDR1 MDHEN, CDR2 SYDVKM. DNA of the CDR3: TGTGCCAGCAGTTCCCGGGACAGGGTACTTCCTGAAGCTTTCTTT. Translation: CASSSRDRVLPEAFF.

J is TRBJ2-1 and V is TRBV5-1; TRBD2 matches 8 bases. Germline CDR1 SGHRS, CDR2 YFSETQ. V trimming: 1 base; J trimming: 6 bases; junction bases outside the gene matches: 15. The CDR3 extends over 18 amino acids. The CDR3 here is CASSLRTGAAGVCNEQFF. The CDR3, as DNA: TGCGCCAGCAGCTTGAGGACTGGGGCAGCGGGAGTTTGCAATGAGCAGTTCTTC.

The chain combines TRBV4-2 with TRBJ2-7; D might be TRBD1 (6 bases). CDR3 length equals 19 residues. CDR1 is LGHNA, CDR2 YNFKEQ, per germline. V lost 4 bases and J lost 5, with 30 bases in between. The CDR3 region has the DNA TGTGCCAGCAGCCTGGGCAGGGGCTACTTACAGAGTCTTCCCCACGAGCAGTACTTC. Its protein product is CASSLGRGYLQSLPHEQYF.

The CDR3 reads CASRVGTGYEETQYF. DNA of the CDR3: TGTGCCAGCAGAGTCGGGACAGGGTACGAAGAGACCCAGTACTTC. The chain combines TRBV5-6 with TRBJ2-5; 9 nucleotides agree with TRBD1. Germline trimming cut 5 bases from V and 3 bases from J; bases unmatched to any gene: 8. Germline-derived CDR1 and CDR2 are SGHDT and YYEEEE. The CDR3 runs to 15 residues.

The J gene is TRBJ2-1, the V gene TRBV10-1; 8 bases are a match to TRBD2. The CDR3 spans 16 residues. CDR1 and CDR2 (germline): WNHNN, SYGVQD (reference sequence). V gave up 6 bases and J gave up 4 bases; unmatched junction bases: 11. CDR3 sequence: CASSEIAGHNYNEQFF. In DNA form, the CDR3 reads TGCGCCAGCAGCGAGATAGCGGGACACAATTACAATGAGCAGTTCTTC.